These T cell receptor beta chains were read from a single sample in a study of blood T cell repertoires in COVID-19. Only in-frame clones appear in the TCRdb table, and some are missing; sequencing was by immunoSEQ multiplex PCR. The data contain fewer than 250,000 clones, roughly 80% of them singletons. Sequenced: peripheral blood. These receptors all come from a man aged 55 to 69 with COVID-19, enrolled during active disease. The CDR3 runs from the conserved cysteine through the conserved F or W. Each record gives: J gene, D gene, clone size, V gene, CDR3 DNA, CDR3 protein. A D gene is named only where the DNA matches it firmly. Some rows have no size entry. The others give once, few or many, or a class for an expanded clone.

j_gene: TRBJ2-4
d_gene: TRBD1
abundance: .
v_gene: TRBV2
CDR3nt: TGTGCCAGCAGTGACCTAGACAGGGATCTGGACATTCAGTACTTC
CDR3aa: CASSDLDRDLDIQYF

j_gene: TRBJ1-1
d_gene: .
abundance: .
v_gene: TRBV27
CDR3nt: TGTGCCAGCAGTTTCCTCCCCAGGGCAAACACTGAAGCTTTCTTT
CDR3aa: CASSFLPRANTEAFF

j_gene: TRBJ1-5
d_gene: TRBD1
abundance: .
v_gene: TRBV6-5
CDR3nt: TGTGCCAGCAGCTCCGGACAGGGCTACAATCAGCCCCAGCATTTT
CDR3aa: CASSSGQGYNQPQHF

j_gene: TRBJ2-7
d_gene: .
abundance: .
v_gene: TRBV4-1
CDR3nt: TGCGCCAGCAGCCAACGGGGGACTGGCGAGCAGTACTTC
CDR3aa: CASSQRGTGEQYF

j_gene: TRBJ1-4
d_gene: .
abundance: few
v_gene: TRBV6-5
CDR3nt: TGTGCCAGCAGGGGCCCCCCTAATGAAAAACTGTTTTTT
CDR3aa: CASRGPPNEKLFF

j_gene: TRBJ1-1
d_gene: TRBD1
abundance: .
v_gene: TRBV10-3
CDR3nt: TGTGCCATCAGTGATGGACAGGACAACACTGAAGCTTTCTTT
CDR3aa: CAISDGQDNTEAFF

j_gene: TRBJ2-7
d_gene: TRBD2
abundance: .
v_gene: TRBV2
CDR3nt: TGTGCCAGCAACTCGGGAGGTCCCCGTGCGGGGCAGTACTTC
CDR3aa: CASNSGGPRAGQYF

j_gene: TRBJ1-2
d_gene: TRBD1
abundance: once
v_gene: TRBV19
CDR3nt: TGTGCCAGTAGTGACCGGACAGGGGCTTCCTATGGCTACACCTTC
CDR3aa: CASSDRTGASYGYTF

j_gene: TRBJ1-2
d_gene: .
abundance: .
v_gene: TRBV6-5
CDR3nt: TGTGCCAGCAGCCCAGACATTGGGTCGGGCTACACCTTC
CDR3aa: CASSPDIGSGYTF

j_gene: TRBJ2-7
d_gene: TRBD1
abundance: .
v_gene: TRBV7-9
CDR3nt: TGTGCCAGCAGCTCATCGACAGGGGGAAGGAGCAACGAGCAGTACTTC
CDR3aa: CASSSSTGGRSNEQYF

j_gene: TRBJ2-4
d_gene: .
abundance: few
v_gene: TRBV10-1
CDR3nt: TGCGCCAGCAGTGAGTCGGGCAGCCAAAACATTCAGTACTTC
CDR3aa: CASSESGSQNIQYF

j_gene: TRBJ1-4
d_gene: TRBD1
abundance: .
v_gene: TRBV27
CDR3nt: TGTGCCAGCAGTTTACTTTTCGGGACAGTAAGCGAAAAACTGTTTTTT
CDR3aa: CASSLLFGTVSEKLFF

j_gene: TRBJ1-1
d_gene: .
abundance: .
v_gene: TRBV5-6
CDR3nt: TGTGCCAGCAGCAGGGGCGCCGGAACTGAAGCTTTCTTT
CDR3aa: CASSRGAGTEAFF

j_gene: TRBJ1-1
d_gene: .
abundance: .
v_gene: TRBV19
CDR3nt: TGTGCCAGTACCCCTGGGGGGGCAACGAACACTGAAGCTTTCTTT
CDR3aa: CASTPGGATNTEAFF

j_gene: TRBJ2-2
d_gene: .
abundance: .
v_gene: TRBV10-3
CDR3nt: TGTGCCATCAGCACGGTCAGGGGTTCCCGTATCCGGGAGCTGTTTTTT
CDR3aa: CAISTVRGSRIRELFF

j_gene: TRBJ2-5
d_gene: .
abundance: .
v_gene: TRBV29-1
CDR3nt: TGCAGCGTCTTTAGAACAGAGACCCAGTACTTC
CDR3aa: CSVFRTETQYF

j_gene: TRBJ1-3
d_gene: .
abundance: .
v_gene: TRBV4-3
CDR3nt: TGCGCCAGCAGCCAAGGCGCAAGCTCTGGAAACACCATATATTTT
CDR3aa: CASSQGASSGNTIYF

j_gene: TRBJ1-5
d_gene: TRBD1
abundance: .
v_gene: TRBV27
CDR3nt: TGTGCCAGCAGTCCGACAGGGGGCGGATATAGCAATCAGCCCCAGCATTTT
CDR3aa: CASSPTGGGYSNQPQHF

j_gene: TRBJ2-1
d_gene: .
abundance: once
v_gene: TRBV28
CDR3nt: TGTGCCAGCAGCCTGAACCAGCGGGTGGGCCGAAATGAGCAGTTCTTC
CDR3aa: CASSLNQRVGRNEQFF

j_gene: TRBJ1-2
d_gene: TRBD1
abundance: few
v_gene: TRBV18
CDR3nt: TGTGCCAGCTCGCCCGACAGGGGCATCTATGGCTACACCTTC
CDR3aa: CASSPDRGIYGYTF

j_gene: TRBJ1-1
d_gene: TRBD1
abundance: .
v_gene: TRBV18
CDR3nt: TGTGCCAGCTCACCGGGGACAACAGGGGCGGCTTTCTTT
CDR3aa: CASSPGTTGAAFF

j_gene: TRBJ2-1
d_gene: TRBD2
abundance: .
v_gene: TRBV7-9
CDR3nt: TGTGCCAGCAGCTTTAGCGGGAGGGCGTATGAGCAGTTCTTC
CDR3aa: CASSFSGRAYEQFF

j_gene: TRBJ2-2
d_gene: .
abundance: .
v_gene: TRBV19
CDR3nt: TGTGCCAGTAGTATTGAGGGCACCGGGGAGCTGTTTTTT
CDR3aa: CASSIEGTGELFF

j_gene: TRBJ2-3
d_gene: TRBD1
abundance: .
v_gene: TRBV6-4
CDR3nt: TGTGCCAGCAGTGACTCGACAGGGGGCGCAGATACGCAGTATTTT
CDR3aa: CASSDSTGGADTQYF